Presented here are 27 T cell receptor beta chains from one specimen sequenced in a study of T cell repertoires in cytomegalovirus infection. TCRdb recomputed calls from the reads with MiXCR, one row per CDR3 protein. The sample yields 80,000 to 130,000 distinct CDR3 sequences, more than 20% seen once. The sample comprised CD8+ T cells from PBMCs. The source of these receptors is a human donor in good health (CMV status not recorded). Some clones in this sample may be carry-over from other donors' samples.

The V and J genes are TRBV28 and TRBJ2-2, with D uncertain. Per the germline V gene, CDR1 is MDHEN and CDR2 is SYDVKM. V lost 5 bases and J lost 8, with 15 bases in between. The CDR3 length is 14 residues. The CDR3 coding sequence is TGTGCCAGCAGTGAACGAAACACCGTGGGGGAGCTGTTTTTT. Its translation: CASSERNTVGELFF.

The chain uses TRBV12-5 and TRBJ2-3; 7 nucleotides line up with TRBD2. After removal of 6 bases from V and 3 bases from J, the junction contained 9 bases not matched to a gene. The CDR3 runs to 15 residues. Germline V gene sequence: CDR1 LGHNT, CDR2 FRNRAP. The CDR3 spells CASGWSGTLTDTQYF. The DNA for the CDR3 is TGTGCTAGTGGCTGGAGCGGGACCTTAACAGATACGCAGTATTTT.

J is TRBJ2-7 and V is TRBV20-1; D gene uncertain. CDR1 and CDR2 (germline): DFQATT, SNEGSKA (reference sequence). The CDR3 is 14 amino acids. The V end was cut by 3 bases, the J end by 7 bases, with 19 bases between. In DNA form, the CDR3 reads TGCAGTGCTAGGGCCGGGCCTCGAGGCTATGAGCAGTACTTC. This encodes CSARAGPRGYEQYF.

Many counts were recorded for this clonotype. This chain connects TRBV7-3 to TRBJ2-7, with 8 positions matching TRBD1. The germline V gene encodes CDR1 SGHTA and CDR2 FQGTGA. The length of the CDR3 is 15 residues. V shed 2 bases and J 3 bases; nucleotides not matched to a gene: 6. CDR3 sequence (DNA): TGTGCCAGCAGCTTATTGGCGGGACAGGTCTACGAGCAGTACTTC. This gives the protein CASSLLAGQVYEQYF.

V gene TRBV28 combines with J gene TRBJ2-7; D possibly corresponds to TRBD1 (6 bases). Trimming removed 6 bases at V and 2 bases at J, with 14 bases between. CDR1 MDHEN and CDR2 SYDVKM come from the germline V gene. The CDR3 consists of 14 residues. The CDR3 reads CASSSGTQTYEQYF. The CDR3 nucleotides are TGTGCCAGCAGCTCCGGGACACAGACCTACGAGCAGTACTTC. Supplemented by reference TRBV28 and TRBJ2-7, the full variable domain reads DVKVTQSSRYLVKRTGEKVFLECVQDMDHENMFWYRQDPGLGLRLIYFSYDVKMKEKGDIPEGYSVSREKKERFSLILESASTNQTSMYLCASSSGTQTYEQYFGPGTRLTVT.

The chain is built from TRBV20-1 and TRBJ2-2; perhaps TRBD1 as D (5 bases). The V and J ends lost 6 bases and 7 bases respectively, with 15 bases between them. Germline values: CDR1 DFQATT, CDR2 SNEGSKA (reference sequence). This CDR3 is 13 amino acids long. The CDR3 region is CSASDTSRGELFF. The DNA for the CDR3 is TGCAGTGCATCGGACACTTCGCGCGGGGAGCTGTTTTTT.

There are a few counts of this clonotype. The CDR3 reads CSVDRDGYEQYF. CDR3 nucleotide sequence: TGCAGCGTGGACCGAGATGGCTACGAGCAGTACTTC. V usage is TRBV29-1 and J usage is TRBJ2-7, with D hard to call. This CDR3 contains 12 residues. The ends were cut back, 6 bases at V and 3 bases at J, with 12 bases in the middle. CDR1 and CDR2 from the germline V gene are SQVTM and ANQGSEA.

This clonotype has just a few counts. The chain uses TRBV7-9 and TRBJ1-1; TRBD1 matches at 8 bases. This CDR3 has 14 amino acids. V was pared by 6 bases and J by 1 base, with 4 bases of the junction left unmatched. Per germline, CDR1 SEHNR and CDR2 FQNEAQ (reference sequence). Here the CDR3 DNA reads TGTGCCAGCAGGGCCGGGACAGGGAACACTGAAGCTTTCTTT. Its translation is CASRAGTGNTEAFF.

V gene TRBV11-2 combines with J gene TRBJ2-3; TRBD2 is a possible D gene (5 bases). This CDR3 comprises 10 residues. The germline V gene encodes CDR1 SGHAT and CDR2 FQNNGV. The V end was cut by 9 bases, the J end by 6 bases, with 7 bases between. The DNA of the CDR3 is TGTGCCAGTACGGGGGATACGCAGTATTTT. Amino acids: CASTGDTQYF.

This chain links TRBV9 with TRBJ2-7; D may match TRBD1 or TRBD2 (5 bases each). The ends were cut back, 0 bases at V and 5 bases at J, with 9 bases in the middle. The CDR3 consists of 13 residues. Per germline, CDR1 SGDLS and CDR2 YYNGEE. The CDR3 coding sequence is TGTGCCAGCAGCGTAGGGGGGTTCGACGAGCAGTACTTC. As protein: CASSVGGFDEQYF.

This chain joins TRBV29-1 and TRBJ1-2; D is unresolved. CDR3 length: 8 amino acids. Germline assignment: CDR1 SQVTM and CDR2 ANQGSEA. V was pared by 5 bases and J by 7 bases, with 2 bases between. CDR3 sequence reads: CSVPGYTF. CDR3 in DNA: TGCAGCGTTCCTGGCTACACCTTC.

The rearrangement joins TRBV5-6 to TRBJ2-2; 7 bases are shared with TRBD2. The CDR3 sequence is 16 residues long. The junction had 6 bases not matched to a gene; V was cut back by 4 bases and J by 0 bases. CDR1 and CDR2 (germline): SGHDT, YYEEEE. CDR3 DNA: TGTGCCAGCAGCCCCCCCGCGGGGGCGAACACCGGGGAGCTGTTTTTT. Translated: CASSPPAGANTGELFF.

This clonotype is medium-sized in the sample. This rearrangement joins TRBV28 to TRBJ1-1; weak D call: TRBD1 (6 bases). Germline V gene sequence: CDR1 MDHEN, CDR2 SYDVKM. V was clipped by 6 bases and J by 1 base, with 12 bases between them. This CDR3 comprises 14 residues. The CDR3 DNA reads as TGTGCCAGCAGACTTCAGGGGTGGAACACTGAAGCTTTCTTT. It codes for CASRLQGWNTEAFF.

This clonotype appeared a few times. The chain is built from TRBV10-2 and TRBJ2-7, with 10 positions matching TRBD2. CDR3 length equals 16 residues. With 4 bases clipped from V and 6 bases from J, the junction kept 12 bases outside the gene matches. Germline CDR1 reads WSHSY; CDR2 reads SAAADI. CDR3 region: CASSGGGGTSVLEQYF. In DNA form, the CDR3 reads TGCGCCAGCAGTGGGGGTGGGGGGACTAGCGTCCTCGAGCAGTACTTC.

This clonotype was counted only a few times. CDR3: CASGLMETGYNSPLHF. DNA of the CDR3: TGTGCTAGTGGTTTGATGGAAACAGGGTATAATTCACCCCTCCACTTT. V usage is TRBV12-5 and J usage is TRBJ1-6; D possibly corresponds to TRBD1 (6 bases). Germline lookup yields CDR1 LGHNT and CDR2 FRNRAP. The V and J ends lost 2 bases and 4 bases respectively, with 12 bases between them. The CDR3 has 16 amino acids.

There are a few counts of this clonotype. The J gene is TRBJ2-2, the V gene TRBV4-3; 7 bases line up with TRBD1. Looked up from germline, CDR1 is LGHNA and CDR2 is YSLEER. The CDR3 loop spans 15 amino acids. Trimming took 3 bases from V and 4 from J; bases not matched to a gene: 5. The CDR3 loop is CASSQKTGATGELFF. The DNA for the CDR3 is TGCGCCAGCAGCCAGAAAACAGGGGCCACCGGGGAGCTGTTTTTT.

V is TRBV20-1 and J is TRBJ1-5; TRBD1 agrees at 9 bases. CDR3 length equals 15 residues. Trimming took 3 bases from V and 7 from J; bases not matched to a gene: 10. From germline, CDR1 is DFQATT and CDR2 SNEGSKA (reference sequence). CDR3 protein: CSASKGTGGGQPQHF. CDR3 coding DNA: TGCAGTGCTAGTAAGGGCACAGGGGGCGGGCAGCCCCAGCATTTT.

This clonotype was detected a few times. The chain uses TRBV2 and TRBJ2-2; 11 bases align to TRBD1. The CDR3 is 18 amino acids. Losses at the gene ends were 4 bases for V and 1 base for J; bases not matched to a gene: 8. The germline V gene encodes CDR1 SNHLY and CDR2 FYNNEI. CDR3 loop: CASSGSRTGGQNTGELFF. CDR3 bases: TGTGCCAGCAGTGGATCCAGGACAGGGGGCCAGAACACCGGGGAGCTGTTTTTT.

This chain joins TRBV9 and TRBJ2-5, with D possibly TRBD1 on 5 matching bases. This CDR3 spans 14 amino acids. Trimming left V 0 bases short and J 3 bases short, with 9 bases between. Germline loops: CDR1 SGDLS, CDR2 YYNGEE. The DNA of the CDR3 is TGTGCCAGCAGCGTAGCTACCAGGGAAGAGACCCAGTACTTC. Its translation is CASSVATREETQYF.

The chain employs TRBV4-3 and TRBJ1-1; 7 bases are a match to TRBD1. Germline loops: CDR1 LGHNA, CDR2 YSLEER. V shed 1 base, J shed 2 bases, and the junction held 4 bases outside the gene matches. This CDR3 comprises 15 residues. The chain's CDR3 is CASSQVTGFNTEAFF. The DNA of the CDR3 is TGCGCCAGCAGCCAAGTGACAGGGTTCAACACTGAAGCTTTCTTT.

Only a few counts were recorded for this clonotype. The chain joins TRBV19 to TRBJ2-5; TRBD1 agrees at 10 bases. CDR1 LNHDA and CDR2 SQIVND come from the germline V gene (reference sequence). The CDR3 length is 16 residues. The junction had 9 bases not matched to a gene; V was cut back by 4 bases and J by 4 bases. CDR3 region: CASSSQRDRGRETQYF. The CDR3 DNA is TGTGCCAGTAGTAGCCAGAGGGACAGGGGAAGAGAGACCCAGTACTTC.

This rearrangement joins TRBV19 to TRBJ1-2; weak D call: TRBD1 (6 bases). V gave up 9 bases and J gave up 0 bases, with 11 bases separating them. The CDR3 runs 13 residues. Germline V CDR1 and CDR2: LNHDA, SQIVND (reference sequence). As DNA, the CDR3 is TGTGCCAGCCTGCGGACAGCTAACTATGGCTACACCTTC. Its protein product is CASLRTANYGYTF.

The chain uses TRBV19 and TRBJ1-5, with D uncertain. V lost 4 bases and J lost 4, with 5 bases in between. CDR1 is LNHDA and CDR2 is SQIVND in the germline V gene (reference sequence). This CDR3 is built from 12 residues. The CDR3 DNA sequence: TGTGCCAGTAGTAAAGGTAATCAGCCCCAGCATTTT. Residues: CASSKGNQPQHF.

This clonotype was seen many times. V gene TRBV7-9 combines with J gene TRBJ2-4; 7 nucleotides agree with TRBD1. Losses at the gene ends were 4 bases for V and 1 base for J; bases not matched to a gene: 1. This CDR3 comprises 14 residues. Germline lookup yields CDR1 SEHNR and CDR2 FQNEAQ (reference sequence). As DNA, the CDR3 is TGTGCCAGCAGCTCGGACAGGGCCAAAAACATTCAGTACTTC. Protein: CASSSDRAKNIQYF.

This clonotype was detected only a few times. This sequence joins TRBV7-9 and TRBJ2-1, with D maybe TRBD1 (5 bases). This CDR3 contains 11 residues. The V gene's germline CDR1 is SEHNR and CDR2 FQNEAQ (reference sequence). Trimming shortened V by 5 bases and J by 8 bases, and 7 bases separated the two germline ends. The CDR3 loop reads CASSRGYEQFF. The CDR3 DNA reads TGTGCCAGCAGCAGGGGATATGAGCAGTTCTTC.

This CDR3 is CASSYAGVGTEAFF. The DNA for the CDR3 is TGTGCCAGCAGTTATGCAGGGGTTGGTACTGAAGCTTTCTTT. J is TRBJ1-1 and V is TRBV7-2; D possibly corresponds to TRBD1 (6 bases). CDR3 length: 14 residues. Germline V gene lookup returns CDR1 SGHTA and CDR2 FQGNSA. Trimming took 6 bases from V and 5 from J, leaving 16 bases between them.

V is TRBV20-1 and J is TRBJ2-1, with D perhaps TRBD1 (6 bases). In germline, CDR1 is DFQATT, CDR2 SNEGSKA (reference sequence). Trimming shortened V by 5 bases and J by 7 bases, and 12 bases separated the two germline ends. CDR3 length equals 12 residues. The CDR3 reads CSASKGENEQFF. DNA of the CDR3: TGCAGTGCTTCGAAGGGGGAAAATGAGCAGTTCTTC.